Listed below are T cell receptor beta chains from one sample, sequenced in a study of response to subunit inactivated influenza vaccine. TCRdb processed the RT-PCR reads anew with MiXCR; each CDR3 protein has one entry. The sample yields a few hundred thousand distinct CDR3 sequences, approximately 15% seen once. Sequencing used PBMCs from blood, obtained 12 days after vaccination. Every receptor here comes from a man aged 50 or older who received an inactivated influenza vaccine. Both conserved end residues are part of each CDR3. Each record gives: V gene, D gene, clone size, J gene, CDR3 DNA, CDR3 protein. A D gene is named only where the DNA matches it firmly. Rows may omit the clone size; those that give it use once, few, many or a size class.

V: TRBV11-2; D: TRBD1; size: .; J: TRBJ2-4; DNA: TGTGCCCCAACTGGGCCAAGGGGGCGCGAGGAAAACATTCAGTACTTC; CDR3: CAPTGPRGREENIQYF
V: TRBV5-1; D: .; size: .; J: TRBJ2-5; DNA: TGCGCCAGCAGCTTGTGGCAGCAACAAGAGACCCAGTACTTC; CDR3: CASSLWQQQETQYF
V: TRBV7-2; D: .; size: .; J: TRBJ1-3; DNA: TGTGCCAGCAGCCCCACAGGGAAAGGAAACACCATATATTTT; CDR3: CASSPTGKGNTIYF
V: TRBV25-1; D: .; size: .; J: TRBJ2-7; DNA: TGTGCCAGCAGTGGATTGGCCCGAGGGTCCTACGAGCAGTACTTC; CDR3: CASSGLARGSYEQYF
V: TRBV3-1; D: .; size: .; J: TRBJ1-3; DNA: TGTGCCAGCAGCCTTCGGGACGGTGGAAACACCATATATTTT; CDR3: CASSLRDGGNTIYF
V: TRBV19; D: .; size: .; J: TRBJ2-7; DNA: TGTGCCAGTAGTACCCGTGGGGCCTTCTACGAGCAGTACTTC; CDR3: CASSTRGAFYEQYF
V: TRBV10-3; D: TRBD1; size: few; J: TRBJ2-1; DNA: TGTGCCATCGGCGGACAGGCCCGTGGGAATGAGCAGTTCTTC; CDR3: CAIGGQARGNEQFF
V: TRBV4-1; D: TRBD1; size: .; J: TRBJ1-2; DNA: TGCGCCAGCAGCCCAGGGACAGTTGGACGTGGCTACACCTTC; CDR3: CASSPGTVGRGYTF
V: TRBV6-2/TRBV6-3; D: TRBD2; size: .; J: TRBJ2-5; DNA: TGTGCCAGCAGTTGGACTAGCGGGAGCCAAGAGACCCAGTACTTC; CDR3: CASSWTSGSQETQYF
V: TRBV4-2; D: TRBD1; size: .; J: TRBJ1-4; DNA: TGTGCCAGCAGCCAAGTAACAGGGGCGGGTGAAAAACTGTTTTTT; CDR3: CASSQVTGAGEKLFF
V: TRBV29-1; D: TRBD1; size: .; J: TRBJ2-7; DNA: TGCAGCGTTGCGGGACAGGGTACCTACGAGCAGTACTTC; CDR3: CSVAGQGTYEQYF
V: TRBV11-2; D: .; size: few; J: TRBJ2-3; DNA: TGTGCCAGCAGCTGGAGCGGCGTCGCAGATACGCAGTATTTT; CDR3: CASSWSGVADTQYF
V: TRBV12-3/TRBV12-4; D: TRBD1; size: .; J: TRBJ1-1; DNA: TGTGCCAGCAGCCTGACAGGGAGTAACACTGAAGCTTTCTTT; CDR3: CASSLTGSNTEAFF
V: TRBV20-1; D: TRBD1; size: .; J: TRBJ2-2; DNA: TGCAGTGCAGGCGACAGGGGGAAGAGGCTGTTTTTT; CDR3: CSAGDRGKRLFF
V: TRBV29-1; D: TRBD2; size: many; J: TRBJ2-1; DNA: TGCAGCGTTTCCTCGGGGGCTAGCGGGAGAAATGAGCAGTTCTTC; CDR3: CSVSSGASGRNEQFF
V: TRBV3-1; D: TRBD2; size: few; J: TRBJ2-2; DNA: TGTGCCAGCAGCCCCAGATACAGCCGGACTAGTGGTACCGGGGAGCTGTTTTTT; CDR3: CASSPRYSRTSGTGELFF
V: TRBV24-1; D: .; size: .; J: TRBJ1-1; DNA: TGTGCCACCAGTGCCGGGGGGTACACTGAAGCTTTCTTT; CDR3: CATSAGGYTEAFF
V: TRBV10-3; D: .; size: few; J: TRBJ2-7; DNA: TGTGCCATCAGTGAGTCGCTCGGACAGCGCTACGAGCAGTACTTC; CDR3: CAISESLGQRYEQYF
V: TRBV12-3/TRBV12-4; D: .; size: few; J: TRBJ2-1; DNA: TGTGCCAGCAGTTCCGGGGGCGTTGTTTATGAGCAGTTCTTC; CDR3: CASSSGGVVYEQFF
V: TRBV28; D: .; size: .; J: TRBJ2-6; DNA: TGTGCCAGCAGTTTATTCCGCGGGGCCAACGTCCTGACTTTC; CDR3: CASSLFRGANVLTF
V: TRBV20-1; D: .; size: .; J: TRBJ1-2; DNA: TGCAGTGCTAGAGATAAGGGCTATGGCTACACCTTC; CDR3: CSARDKGYGYTF
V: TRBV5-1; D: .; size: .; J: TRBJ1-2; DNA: TGCGCCAGCAGCTTGGTTCCGGATGTTGATGGCTACACCTTC; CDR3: CASSLVPDVDGYTF
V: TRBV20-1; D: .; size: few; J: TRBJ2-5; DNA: TGCAGTGCTAGAGAAACGAGGGGAACAGAGACCCAGTACTTC; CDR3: CSARETRGTETQYF
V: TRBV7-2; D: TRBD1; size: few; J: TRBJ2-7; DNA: TGTGCCAGCACCAGGACAGGGGGCTTCTACGAGCAGTACTTC; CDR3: CASTRTGGFYEQYF
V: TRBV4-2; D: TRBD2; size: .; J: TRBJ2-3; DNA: TGTGCCAGCAGCCAAAGCGCGGGGGACCACACAGATACGCAGTATTTT; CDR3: CASSQSAGDHTDTQYF
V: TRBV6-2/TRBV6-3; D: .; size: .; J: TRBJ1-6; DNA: TGTGCCAGCAGTTACCCAGATTCACCCCTCCACTTT; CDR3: CASSYPDSPLHF
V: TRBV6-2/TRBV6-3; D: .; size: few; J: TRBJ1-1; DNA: TGTGCCAGCAGTTACAGGCCCCTCAGGGAGACTGAAGCTTTCTTT; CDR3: CASSYRPLRETEAFF
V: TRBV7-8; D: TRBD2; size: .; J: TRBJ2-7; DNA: TGTGCCAGCAGCCGGACTAGGGACGACTACGAGCAGTACTTC; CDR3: CASSRTRDDYEQYF